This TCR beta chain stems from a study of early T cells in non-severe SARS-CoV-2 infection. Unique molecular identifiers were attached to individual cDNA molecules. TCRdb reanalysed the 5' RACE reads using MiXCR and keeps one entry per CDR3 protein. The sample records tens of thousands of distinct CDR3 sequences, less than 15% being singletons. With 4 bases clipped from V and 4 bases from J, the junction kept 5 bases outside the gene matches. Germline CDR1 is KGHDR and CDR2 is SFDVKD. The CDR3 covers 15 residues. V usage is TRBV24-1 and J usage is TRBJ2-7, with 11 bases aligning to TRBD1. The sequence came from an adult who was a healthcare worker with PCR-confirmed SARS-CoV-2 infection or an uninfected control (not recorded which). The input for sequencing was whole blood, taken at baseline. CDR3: CATSETGTGGYEQYF. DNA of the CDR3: TGTGCCACCAGTGAAACCGGGACAGGGGGGTACGAGCAGTACTTC.